The rows below give T cell receptor beta chains drawn from one sample of a study of T cells in Graves' hyperthyroidism and ophthalmopathy. TCRdb re-called the multiplex PCR reads through MiXCR, storing one row per CDR3 protein. Of fewer than 700,000 distinct CDR3 sequences listed, about 17% are singletons. The specimen was blood. These receptors originate from a woman under 40 with Graves' hyperthyroidism. CDR3s include the opening cysteine and the closing phenylalanine or tryptophan. The D gene is left open where the match is weak. For some rows the clone size is stated as once, few or many, or as a class when expanded; others skip it.

size,D,V,J,CDR3,DNA
.,TRBD2,TRBV6-5,TRBJ2-1,CASSYGTSGDNEQFF,TGTGCCAGCAGTTACGGGACTAGCGGGGACAATGAGCAGTTCTTC
many,.,TRBV2,TRBJ1-1,CASTEPSGEAFF,TGTGCCAGCACCGAGCCCTCTGGTGAAGCTTTCTTT
many,TRBD1,TRBV28,TRBJ2-7,CASSYRGLTYEQYF,TGTGCCAGCAGTTACAGGGGTTTGACCTACGAGCAGTACTTC
few,TRBD1,TRBV7-8,TRBJ2-5,CASTARDRIQETQYF,TGTGCCAGCACAGCCAGGGACAGGATTCAAGAGACCCAGTACTTC
once,.,TRBV12-3/TRBV12-4,TRBJ2-3,CATRQASTDTQYF,TGTGCCACCAGACAGGCCAGCACAGATACGCAGTATTTT
many,.,TRBV28,TRBJ1-6,CASSLNFAEVGNSPLHF,TGTGCCAGCAGCCTAAACTTCGCAGAAGTCGGCAATTCACCCCTCCACTTT
many,.,TRBV7-2,TRBJ2-5,CASSLAGSQQETQYF,TGTGCCAGCAGCTTAGCCGGGAGTCAACAAGAGACCCAGTACTTC
.,TRBD2,TRBV20-1,TRBJ2-3,CSALMTSGKDTQYF,TGCAGTGCCCTGATGACTAGCGGGAAAGATACGCAGTATTTT
.,TRBD2,TRBV9,TRBJ2-2,CASSATSGSLTGELFF,TGTGCCAGCAGCGCCACTAGCGGGAGTTTAACCGGGGAGCTGTTTTTT
few,.,TRBV30,TRBJ2-7,CAWRSGISYEQYF,TGTGCCTGGAGGAGCGGTATATCCTACGAGCAGTACTTC
few,.,TRBV7-2,TRBJ2-2,CASKSPGWSGGGELFF,TGTGCCAGCAAATCTCCGGGGTGGAGCGGTGGCGGGGAGCTGTTTTTT
few,TRBD1,TRBV4-1,TRBJ2-7,CASSLTRDSYTYEQYF,TGCGCCAGCAGCCTTACCAGGGACAGCTATACCTACGAGCAGTACTTC
many,.,TRBV2,TRBJ2-1,CASRVGNEQFF,TGTGCCAGCAGGGTGGGCAATGAGCAGTTCTTC
.,.,TRBV7-8,TRBJ1-5,CASSLLGAPNQPQHF,TGTGCCAGCAGCCTGCTGGGGGCGCCGAATCAGCCCCAGCATTTT
few,TRBD1,TRBV6-1,TRBJ1-2,CASILQGKDGYTF,TGTGCCAGCATCTTACAGGGGAAAGACGGCTACACCTTC
.,TRBD1,TRBV5-1,TRBJ2-2,CASSWTGTVNTGELFF,TGCGCCAGCAGCTGGACCGGGACAGTAAACACCGGGGAGCTGTTTTTT
many,.,TRBV28,TRBJ2-7,CASSTSYYEQYF,TGTGCCAGCAGTACTAGTTACTACGAGCAGTACTTC
few,.,TRBV6-1,TRBJ1-2,CASSDRVGGGYTF,TGTGCCAGCAGTGACAGGGTAGGAGGCGGCTACACCTTC
many,.,TRBV14,TRBJ2-1,CASSRRNWGSDEQFF,TGTGCCAGCAGCCGTCGTAATTGGGGGAGCGATGAGCAGTTCTTC
few,.,TRBV7-6,TRBJ2-6,CASSFVGGAGANVLTF,TGTGCCAGCAGCTTCGTAGGGGGGGCTGGGGCCAACGTCCTGACTTTC
few,TRBD2,TRBV20-1,TRBJ2-1,CSATHRTSGSNEQFF,TGCAGTGCTACTCATAGGACTAGCGGGAGCAATGAGCAGTTCTTC
few,TRBD1,TRBV24-1,TRBJ2-3,CATMGQSTDTQYF,TGTGCCACCATGGGACAGAGCACAGATACGCAGTATTTT
many,.,TRBV20-1,TRBJ2-1,CSADTGLHNEQFF,TGCAGTGCTGATACGGGACTCCACAATGAGCAGTTCTTC
few,.,TRBV11-3,TRBJ2-1,CASSFAAVEQFF,TGTGCCAGCAGCTTTGCCGCGGTTGAGCAGTTCTTC
many,.,TRBV6-5,TRBJ1-5,CASGGVGHGNQPQHF,TGTGCCAGCGGGGGGGTGGGGCATGGCAATCAGCCCCAGCATTTT
.,TRBD2,TRBV3-1,TRBJ2-7,CASRGLAGGRSYEQYF,TGTGCCAGCAGGGGACTAGCGGGAGGCCGATCCTACGAGCAGTACTTC
.,.,TRBV12-5,TRBJ1-4,CASGLGGNEKLFF,TGTGCTAGTGGTTTAGGGGGGAATGAAAAACTGTTTTTT
many,.,TRBV12-3/TRBV12-4,TRBJ1-5,CASTKSGGYHQPQHF,TGTGCCAGCACCAAGTCGGGAGGTTATCATCAGCCCCAGCATTTT
many,.,TRBV28,TRBJ1-5,CASRASNQPQHF,TGTGCCAGCAGGGCTAGCAATCAGCCCCAGCATTTT
many,.,TRBV30,TRBJ1-5,CAWTKDILYQPQHF,TGTGCCTGGACCAAGGACATTCTTTATCAGCCCCAGCATTTT
many,.,TRBV30,TRBJ2-1,CAWSFSYNEQFF,TGTGCCTGGAGTTTTTCCTACAATGAGCAGTTCTTC
many,.,TRBV6-2/TRBV6-3,TRBJ2-4,CASTKSAAWLENIQYF,TGTGCCAGCACTAAGTCAGCGGCCTGGCTGGAAAACATTCAGTACTTC
few,.,TRBV5-1,TRBJ2-1,CASSPPLQSNEQFF,TGCGCCAGCAGCCCCCCACTCCAATCCAATGAGCAGTTCTTC